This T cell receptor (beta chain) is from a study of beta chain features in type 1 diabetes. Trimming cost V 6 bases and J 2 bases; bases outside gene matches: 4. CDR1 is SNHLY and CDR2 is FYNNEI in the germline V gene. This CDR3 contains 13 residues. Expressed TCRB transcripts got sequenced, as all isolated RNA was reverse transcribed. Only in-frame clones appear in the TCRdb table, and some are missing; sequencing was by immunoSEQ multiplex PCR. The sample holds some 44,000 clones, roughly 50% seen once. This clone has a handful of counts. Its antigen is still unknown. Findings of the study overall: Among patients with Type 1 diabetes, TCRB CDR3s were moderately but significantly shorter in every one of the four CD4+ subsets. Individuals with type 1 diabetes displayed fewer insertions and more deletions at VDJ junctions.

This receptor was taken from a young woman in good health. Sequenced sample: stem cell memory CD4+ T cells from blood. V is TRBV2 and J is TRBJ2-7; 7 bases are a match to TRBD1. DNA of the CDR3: TGTGCCAGCAGGGGGGACAGTACCTACGAGCAGTACTTC. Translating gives CASRGDSTYEQYF.